Each of the 20 T cell receptor beta chains below was sequenced from the same sample in a study of tumor-infiltrating lymphocytes in primary liver carcinoma. Synthesis of TCR beta cDNA was carried out from 500 ng total RNA with a constant-region primer. Slightly modified ARM-PCR, run as three nested multiplex PCR rounds, produced the TCR beta libraries. The first two PCR rounds, around 11 cycles each, used TRBV1-TRBV30 forward primers and a C-beta reverse primer. Each CDR3 protein is one row after TCRdb ran MiXCR on the multiplex PCR reads. The repertoire holds about 66,000 distinct CDR3 sequences, with over 60% as singletons. Unsorted bulk tissue, about 20-32 mg of it, served as the source for co-extraction of RNA and DNA. The sample comprised liver tumor tissue from sampling region 4. As to subset: tumor region T4, right-lateral pole. The receptors were gathered from a man aged 40-55 years with primary liver carcinoma and hepatitis B virus infection.

This clonotype was counted ten times or more. The rearrangement uses TRBV6-2 or TRBV6-3 and TRBJ2-1; 7 bases align to TRBD2. J gave up 8 bases and V 6 bases, and 10 bases lay outside the gene matches. CDR1 is MNHEY and CDR2 is SVGEGT in the germline V gene. The CDR3 has 14 residues. CDR3 bases: TGTGCCAGCAGCTCCGACCCGACTAGCCATGAGCAGTTCTTC. Its translation: CASSSDPTSHEQFF.

This clonotype showed up just once. Since a much larger clone is just one base distant, this may be a read error. The rearrangement joins TRBV4-1 to TRBJ1-1; D gene unclear. V gave up 0 bases and J gave up 0 bases, with 14 bases separating them. CDR3 length: 17 residues. From germline, CDR1 is MGHRA and CDR2 YSYEKL. DNA for the CDR3: TGCGCCAGCAGCCAAGATTTGGACCTCATGATGAACACTGAAGCTTTCTTT. Its translation: CASSQDLDLMMNTEAFF.

As regards this clonotype: The germline gene is not matched at one end of the junction; a read error may be the cause. This rearrangement joins TRBV12-3 or TRBV12-4 to TRBJ2-7; 7 bases line up with TRBD2. The CDR3 sequence is 15 residues long. The chain's CDR3 is CPSSSGGGESYEQYF. The CDR3 nucleotides read TGTCCCAGCAGTTCAGGCGGGGGTGAGTCCTACGAGCAGTACTTC.

Turning to this clonotype: A much bigger clone sits one base away, suggesting this may be a read error. The chain has TRBV6-5 and TRBJ1-1; no reliable D call. Trimming took off 5 bases at V and 3 bases at J, with 10 bases between the two ends. The CDR3 is 13 residues long. Germline CDR1 MNHEY, CDR2 SVGAGI. The CDR3 DNA reads as TGTGCCAGCAGTCTAGTCAGTTACACTGAAGCTTTCTTT. It is translated as CASSLVSYTEAFF.

On this clonotype: A much larger clone lies one base from this, so it may be a read error. V and J are TRBV7-9 and TRBJ1-4; weak D call: TRBD1 (6 bases). The CDR3 spans 16 residues. Germline values: CDR1 SEHNR, CDR2 FQNEAQ (reference sequence). The CDR3 sequence: CVSSAQAGASNEKLFF. The DNA of the CDR3 is TGTGTCAGCAGCGCTCAGGCAGGGGCCAGTAATGAAAAACTGTTTTTT.

As to this clonotype: The junction does not match germline at one end; this may be a read error. This chain joins TRBV11-2 and TRBJ1-1; maybe TRBD1 (6 bases). CDR3 length: 16 amino acids. Germline V gives CDR1 SGHAT, CDR2 FQNNGV. The CDR3 region is CASSRGMAGVFTETFF. CDR3 sequence (DNA): TGTGCCAGCAGTCGAGGTATGGCAGGGGTCTTCACTGAAACTTTCTTT.

As for this clonotype: One junction end disagrees with the germline gene, perhaps due to a read error. The chain employs TRBV4-2 and TRBJ1-5; D uncertain. The CDR3 consists of 16 residues. CDR1 and CDR2 (germline): LGHNA, YNFKEQ. In DNA, the CDR3 is TGTACCAGCAGCCAAGAGCCTGGGATTAGCAATCAGCCCCAGCATTTT. Its translation: CTSSQEPGISNQPQHF.

This clonotype has more than one count but fewer than ten. The chain links TRBV19 to TRBJ2-1; D tentatively fits TRBD1 or TRBD2 (5 bases each). The CDR3 sequence is 17 residues long. V dropped 3 bases and J dropped 4 bases, with 19 bases sitting between them. Germline V gene sequence: CDR1 LNHDA, CDR2 SQIVND (reference sequence). CDR3 nucleotide sequence: TGTGCCAGTAGTATCACTCCTGTCGGGACCAGGTACAATGAGCAGTTCTTC. As protein: CASSITPVGTRYNEQFF.

This clonotype was counted once. The germline gene is not matched at one end of the junction; a read error may be the cause. This sequence joins TRBV11-3 and TRBJ2-5, with D perhaps assigned TRBD1 or TRBD2 (5 bases each). This CDR3 is 14 amino acids long. Per germline, CDR1 SGHNT and CDR2 YENEEA. The CDR3, as DNA: TGTGCCATCAGCTTCGGGATTCAGGGAGAGACCCAGTCCTTC. Its translation is CAISFGIQGETQSF.

Concerning this clonotype: One junction end does not reproduce the germline sequence, and a read error may be involved. This chain links TRBV29-1 with TRBJ1-1; D gene ambiguous. Germline-derived CDR1 and CDR2 are SQVTM and ANQGSEA. This CDR3 spans 13 amino acids. CDR3 sequence reads: CSVTVGGNTEVFF. CDR3 nucleotide sequence: TGCAGCGTGACGGTGGGCGGGAACACCGAAGTTTTCTTT.

In the case of this clonotype: A much bigger clone sits one base away, suggesting this may be a read error. The V and J genes are TRBV28 and TRBJ2-7, with TRBD1 matching over 10 bases. J was trimmed by 3 bases and V by 6 bases; bases with no gene match: 8. The CDR3 contains 15 residues. Germline CDR1 MDHEN, CDR2 SYDVKM. Here the CDR3 reads CASSVLGTGDYEQYF. The CDR3 DNA sequence: TGTGCCAGCAGCGTATTAGGGACAGGGGACTACGAGCAGTACTTC.

Details on this clonotype: A much larger clone differs by one base, so this may be a read error. The V gene is TRBV5-1, the J gene TRBJ2-7; 8 positions agree with TRBD2. Germline V gene sequence: CDR1 SGHRS, CDR2 YFSETQ. This CDR3 spans 14 amino acids. With V trimmed by 4 bases and J by 6 bases, 9 bases remained unmatched. CDR3 nucleotide sequence: TGCGCCAGCAGCATAAGCGGGAGTAATTGCGAGCAGTACTTC. Its translation is CASSISGSNCEQYF.

The V gene is TRBV6-5, the J gene TRBJ1-1; 8 bases match TRBD1. The CDR3 extends over 15 amino acids. Germline loops: CDR1 MNHEY, CDR2 SVGAGI. The DNA for the CDR3 is TGTGTCAGTAGTTACTCCCGGACAGGGTCGACTGAAGCTTTCTTT. Encoded protein: CVSSYSRTGSTEAFF.

As regards this clonotype: This could be a read error, since a much larger clone is one nucleotide away. The chain is built from TRBV12-3 or TRBV12-4 and TRBJ1-1; D is perhaps TRBD1 (5 bases). The length of the CDR3 is 13 residues. CDR3: CASNLDRYTEAFF. For the CDR3, the DNA is TGTGCCAGCAATTTAGACAGATACACTGAAGCTTTCTTT.

In regard to this clonotype: A read error may account for a junction end that differs from germline. V and J are TRBV11-2 and TRBJ2-3; no definite D call. The length of the CDR3 is 12 residues. Germline CDR1 is SGHAT and CDR2 is FQNNGV. The chain's CDR3 is CPSSAGTDTQYF. DNA for the CDR3: TGTCCCAGCAGCGCCGGCACAGATACACAGTATTTT.

A note on this clonotype: One end of the junction is discordant with germline, which a read error may explain. The chain links TRBV6-5 to TRBJ2-6; D might be TRBD2 (7 bases). Germline values: CDR1 MNHEY, CDR2 SVGAGI. The CDR3 length is 13 residues. The CDR3 loop is CASTERGANVLAF. DNA of the CDR3: TGTGCCAGCACCGAACGGGGGGCCAACGTCCTGGCTTTC.

This clonotype was recorded only once. The J gene is TRBJ2-1, the V gene TRBV12-3 or TRBV12-4; D possibly matches TRBD1 or TRBD2 (6 bases each). This CDR3 has 13 residues. Trimming pared 7 bases from V and 8 bases from J, leaving 15 bases between. CDR3: CASNQGRRDEQFF. The CDR3, as DNA: TGTGCCAGCAACCAGGGGAGGAGGGATGAGCAGTTCTTC.

This clonotype has more than one count but fewer than ten. The genes are TRBV6-6 and TRBJ1-4; 9 nucleotides agree with TRBD1. CDR3 length equals 14 residues. V shed 7 bases, J shed 7 bases, and the junction held 7 bases outside the gene matches. Germline CDR1 MNHNY, CDR2 SVGAGI (reference sequence). CDR3 loop: CASNPGTGREKLFF. CDR3 nucleotide sequence: TGTGCCAGCAACCCCGGGACAGGGCGTGAAAAACTGTTTTTT.

The chain recombines TRBV4-3 with TRBJ2-5, with 11 positions matching TRBD2. This CDR3 has 16 residues. The ends lost 11 bases at V and 4 bases at J; junction bases unmatched: 15. The germline V gene encodes CDR1 LGHNA and CDR2 YSLEER. CDR3 region: CADSQGVAGGGETQYF. The DNA of the CDR3 is TGCGCCGACAGCCAAGGAGTAGCGGGAGGGGGAGAGACCCAGTACTTC.

Note on this clonotype: At one end the junction does not follow the germline gene, possibly because of a read error. The rearrangement uses TRBV5-4 and TRBJ2-7; TRBD2 matches at 7 bases. This CDR3 contains 15 residues. Germline CDR1 is SGHNT and CDR2 is YYREEE (reference sequence). The CDR3 DNA reads as TGTGCCAGCAGCTCTAGTAGCGGGCTTACCTACGAGCAATACTTC. It codes for CASSSSSGLTYEQYF.